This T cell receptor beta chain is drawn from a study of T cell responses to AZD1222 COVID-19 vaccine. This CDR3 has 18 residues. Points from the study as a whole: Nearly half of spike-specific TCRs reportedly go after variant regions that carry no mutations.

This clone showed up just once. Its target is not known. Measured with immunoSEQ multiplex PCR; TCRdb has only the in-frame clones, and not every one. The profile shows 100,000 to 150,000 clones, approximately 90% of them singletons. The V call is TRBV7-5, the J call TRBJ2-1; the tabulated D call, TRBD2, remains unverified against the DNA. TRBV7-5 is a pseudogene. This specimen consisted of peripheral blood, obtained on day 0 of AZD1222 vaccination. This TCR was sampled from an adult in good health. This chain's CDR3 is CARSRTTLPYRSYNEQFF. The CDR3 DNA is TGTGCCAGAAGCCGGACTACCCTCCCTTATCGTTCCTACAATGAGCAGTTCTTC.